This is a list of T cell receptor beta chains from one sample in a study of blood T cells in healthy people across ages. Using its own MiXCR run on the 5' RACE reads, TCRdb lists one record per CDR3 protein. Found here are about 1 million distinct CDR3 sequences, under 55% of them singletons; the top ten hold over 15%. Sequenced input: blood. All receptors derive from a woman aged 55-75 years in good health. Each CDR3 is given with its conserved first and last residue. A D gene is named only where the DNA matches it firmly. The listing skips clone size in some rows; elsewhere it reads once, few, many or a size class.

CDR3 length	J gene	V gene	D gene	clone size	CDR3 DNA	CDR3 protein
14	TRBJ1-1	TRBV12-3/TRBV12-4	.	.	TGTGCCAGCAGAACCGGGACATTGAACACTGAAGCTTTCTTT	CASRTGTLNTEAFF
15	TRBJ1-1	TRBV10-3	TRBD1	.	TGTGCCATCAGTGAGACAGGGGACCTGAACACTGAAGCTTTCTTT	CAISETGDLNTEAFF
14	TRBJ1-2	TRBV29-1	.	.	TGCAGCGTGGAAGGGAAGGCGCGGGTGGGGGGCTACACCTTC	CSVEGKARVGGYTF
14	TRBJ2-7	TRBV20-1	.	.	TGCAGTGCCGTTCCCGGGACGCACTCCTACGAGCAGTACTTC	CSAVPGTHSYEQYF
15	TRBJ2-2	TRBV20-1	TRBD2	few	TGCAGTGCTCTAAGAATAGCGGGAAGGTCCGGGGAGCTGTTTTTT	CSALRIAGRSGELFF
11	TRBJ2-3	TRBV25-1	.	.	TGTGCCAGCAGTGATAAGTATACGCAGTATTTT	CASSDKYTQYF
16	TRBJ1-6	TRBV20-1	TRBD1	.	TGCAGTGCTAGAGACCCCGGACAGGGAGGAAATTCACCCCTCCACTTT	CSARDPGQGGNSPLHF
14	TRBJ1-6	TRBV2	TRBD1	few	TGTGCCAGCAGTGTGACAGGGGTAAATTCACCCCTCCACTTT	CASSVTGVNSPLHF
13	TRBJ1-2	TRBV12-3/TRBV12-4	.	.	TGTGCCAGCAGTTTGGAACAGCTTAATGGCTACACCTTC	CASSLEQLNGYTF
18	TRBJ2-6	TRBV12-3/TRBV12-4	TRBD1	few	TGTGCCAGCAGGGGGGACAGGGCTATGAGGTCTGGGGCCAACGTCCTGACTTTC	CASRGDRAMRSGANVLTF
16	TRBJ2-1	TRBV4-1	.	few	TGCGCCAGCAGCCAAGACGGGACGGGGGCTTTGAGTGAGCAGTTCTTC	CASSQDGTGALSEQFF
14	TRBJ2-1	TRBV7-2	.	.	TGTGCCAGCAGCGTAGTCCCCCAGGGAAATGAGCAGTTCTTC	CASSVVPQGNEQFF
12	TRBJ2-5	TRBV6-1	.	.	TGTGCCAGCATGGATCTTGTGGAGACCCAGTACTTC	CASMDLVETQYF
12	TRBJ1-4	TRBV24-1	.	.	TGTGCCACCAGTGCTGGGGCTGGAAAACTGTTTTTT	CATSAGAGKLFF
15	TRBJ2-3	TRBV6-5	TRBD1	.	TGTGCCAGCAGTTACTCGCCAGGGGGTGCGGATACGCAGTATTTT	CASSYSPGGADTQYF
15	TRBJ2-7	TRBV5-1	.	.	TGCGCCAGCAGCTTGGTGGCTCGGAGTTCCTACGAGCAGTACTTC	CASSLVARSSYEQYF
14	TRBJ2-5	TRBV6-7	TRBD2	.	TGTGCCAGCAACGCGGGGGGGGGACGAGAGACCCAGTACTTC	CASNAGGGRETQYF
15	TRBJ1-5	TRBV20-1	TRBD1	few	TGCAGTGCTACCAGGGGGATTGATGGGTTTCAGCCCCAGCATTTT	CSATRGIDGFQPQHF
15	TRBJ1-6	TRBV4-1	.	.	TGCGCCAGCAGCCGACTACAGGGAAATCAGTCACCCCTCCACTTT	CASSRLQGNQSPLHF
13	TRBJ2-5	TRBV20-1	TRBD2	.	TGCAGTGCTAAAAGCGGGAATAGGGAGACCCAGTACTTC	CSAKSGNRETQYF
11	TRBJ2-7	TRBV11-1	.	few	TGTGCCAGCAGCCCCAATAGCGAGCAGTACTTC	CASSPNSEQYF
15	TRBJ2-3	TRBV20-1	TRBD1	few	TGCAGTGCTAGCCGGGACAGTTTTAGCACAGATACGCAGTATTTT	CSASRDSFSTDTQYF
14	TRBJ2-7	TRBV5-6	TRBD2	.	TGTGCCAGCAGCTTGGCGGGAGGGTTCAACGAGCAGTACTTC	CASSLAGGFNEQYF
16	TRBJ2-3	TRBV7-9	TRBD2	few	TGTGCCAGCAGCTTCTCTCTAGCGGGAGAAGAAGATACGCAGTATTTT	CASSFSLAGEEDTQYF
20	TRBJ2-1	TRBV4-2	TRBD2	.	TGTGCCAGCAGCCAACACAGTACGGCGGGAGGGATACTCTCCTACAATGAGCAGTTCTTC	CASSQHSTAGGILSYNEQFF
13	TRBJ2-1	TRBV11-2	.	few	TGTGCCAGCAGCTTAGACAGAAGGGATGAGCAGTTCTTC	CASSLDRRDEQFF
13	TRBJ2-7	TRBV20-1	.	once	TGCAGTGCCCCATTCCGGGCATACAATGAGCAGTACTTC	CSAPFRAYNEQYF
14	TRBJ2-5	TRBV29-1	TRBD1	.	TGCAGCGTGTGGGTGGGGACAGGGCAAGAGACCCAGTACTTC	CSVWVGTGQETQYF
15	TRBJ2-4	TRBV6-6	.	few	TGTGCCACAGAGGAGGGGACTCTAGCCAAAAACATTCAGTACTTC	CATEEGTLAKNIQYF
14	TRBJ2-7	TRBV11-1	.	.	TGTGCCAGCAGCTTCGAGGTTAGCTCCTACGAGCAGTACTTC	CASSFEVSSYEQYF
16	TRBJ2-6	TRBV25-1	TRBD1	.	TGTGCCAGCAGTGAGACAGGGCTCTCTGGGGCCAACGTCCTGACTTTC	CASSETGLSGANVLTF
16	TRBJ2-5	TRBV18	.	.	TGTGCCAGCTCAACACGGGTGCGGGGCCCCAGCGAGACCCAGTACTTC	CASSTRVRGPSETQYF
19	TRBJ2-1	TRBV7-9	TRBD2	.	TGTGCCAGCACCCCCGGGGCTAGCGGGAGGGAAAAGTGGAACAATGAGCAGTTCTTC	CASTPGASGREKWNNEQFF
14	TRBJ2-7	TRBV20-1	TRBD2	.	TGCAGTGCTAGGGCTAGCGGGAGGACCTACGAGCAGTACTTC	CSARASGRTYEQYF
15	TRBJ2-2	TRBV5-1	TRBD2	.	TGCGCCAGCAGTCTTGCTAGCGGGAGTACAGGGGAGCTGTTTTTT	CASSLASGSTGELFF
13	TRBJ2-5	TRBV27	.	.	TGTGCCAGCAGTTTATCCAATCAAGAGACCCAGTACTTC	CASSLSNQETQYF
15	TRBJ2-7	TRBV12-3/TRBV12-4	.	few	TGTGCCAGCAGTTTAAGTGGGGTCCTTCCCTACGAGCAGTACTTC	CASSLSGVLPYEQYF
17	TRBJ2-7	TRBV18	TRBD2	.	TGTGCCAGCTCCCTCATCTCCACTAGCGGGAGCTCCTACGAGCAGTACTTC	CASSLISTSGSSYEQYF
12	TRBJ2-5	TRBV27	.	few	TGTGCCAGCAGTCCCGGGGATGCGAAGCAGTACTTC	CASSPGDAKQYF
15	TRBJ2-5	TRBV28	.	.	TGTGCCAGCAGTTTATTTCAAGGGGGTCGAGAGACCCAGTACTTC	CASSLFQGGRETQYF
11	TRBJ2-1	TRBV12-3/TRBV12-4	.	few	TGTGCCAGCGATGCAGGGTTTGAGCAGTTCTTC	CASDAGFEQFF
13	TRBJ2-5	TRBV12-3/TRBV12-4	.	.	TGTGCCAGCACCGCCAGGCCCGGAGAGACCCAGTACTTC	CASTARPGETQYF
17	TRBJ1-5	TRBV12-5	TRBD1	.	TGTGCTAGTGGTTTCCCTCCCGGGACAGGTAGCAATCAGCCCCAGCATTTT	CASGFPPGTGSNQPQHF
14	TRBJ2-7	TRBV7-9	.	.	TGTGCCAGCAGCCTGGGGGCTCCCTCCTACGAGCAGTACTTC	CASSLGAPSYEQYF
15	TRBJ1-3	TRBV5-1	TRBD1	few	TGCGCCAGCAGCGACTGGTGGGACAGCGGAAACACCATATATTTT	CASSDWWDSGNTIYF
11	TRBJ2-7	TRBV28	.	.	TGTGCCAGCAGTTCGCGAGTAGGGCAGTACTTC	CASSSRVGQYF
18	TRBJ1-2	TRBV27	.	.	TGTGCCAGCAGTTTTCTACCTACAGGGCCGACTATCAACTATGGCTACACCTTC	CASSFLPTGPTINYGYTF
15	TRBJ2-3	TRBV6-5	TRBD2	.	TGTGCCACCCTCAGGAGCGGGAGTGAGACAGATACGCAGTATTTT	CATLRSGSETDTQYF
16	TRBJ2-3	TRBV9	.	.	TGTGCCAGCAGCGAGGGATTTGGGATTTACACAGATACGCAGTATTTT	CASSEGFGIYTDTQYF